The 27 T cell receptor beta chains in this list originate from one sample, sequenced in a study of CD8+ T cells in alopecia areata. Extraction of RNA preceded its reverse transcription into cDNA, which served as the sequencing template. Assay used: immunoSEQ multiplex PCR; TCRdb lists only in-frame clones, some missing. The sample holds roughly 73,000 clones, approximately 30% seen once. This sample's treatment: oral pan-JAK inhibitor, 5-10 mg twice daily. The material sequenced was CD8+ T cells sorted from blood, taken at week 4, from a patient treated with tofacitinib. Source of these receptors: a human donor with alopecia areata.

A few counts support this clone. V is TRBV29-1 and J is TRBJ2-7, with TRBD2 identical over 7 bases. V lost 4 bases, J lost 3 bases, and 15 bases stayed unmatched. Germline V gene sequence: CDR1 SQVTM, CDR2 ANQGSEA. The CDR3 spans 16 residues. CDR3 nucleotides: TGCAGCGTTGTTGGCGGAGCTTCCTCGGGAGGCTACGAGCAGTACTTC. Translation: CSVVGGASSGGYEQYF.

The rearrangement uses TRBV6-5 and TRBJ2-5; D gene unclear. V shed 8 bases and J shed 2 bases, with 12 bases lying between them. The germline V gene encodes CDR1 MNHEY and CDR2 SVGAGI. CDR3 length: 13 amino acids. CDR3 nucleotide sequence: TGTGCCAGCGCGTTCGCTTTACAAGAGACCCAGTACTTC. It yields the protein CASAFALQETQYF.

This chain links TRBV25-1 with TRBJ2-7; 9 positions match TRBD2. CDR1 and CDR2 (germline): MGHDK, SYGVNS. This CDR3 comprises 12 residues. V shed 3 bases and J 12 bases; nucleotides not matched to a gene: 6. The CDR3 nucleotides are TGTGCCAGCAGTGATAGCGGGAGAGTCCTGTACTTC. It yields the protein CASSDSGRVLYF.

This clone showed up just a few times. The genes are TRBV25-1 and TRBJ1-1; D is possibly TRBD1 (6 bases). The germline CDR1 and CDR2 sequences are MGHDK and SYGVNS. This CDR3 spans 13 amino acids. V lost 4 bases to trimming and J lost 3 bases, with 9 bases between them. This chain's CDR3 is CASSGQGYTEAFF. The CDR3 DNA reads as TGTGCCAGCAGTGGGCAGGGGTACACTGAAGCTTTCTTT.

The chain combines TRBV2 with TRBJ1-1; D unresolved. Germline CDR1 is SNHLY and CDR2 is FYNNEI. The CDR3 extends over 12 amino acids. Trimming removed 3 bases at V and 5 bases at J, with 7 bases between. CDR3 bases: TGTGCCAGCAGTGACAGAACAACTGAAGCTTTCTTT. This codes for CASSDRTTEAFF.

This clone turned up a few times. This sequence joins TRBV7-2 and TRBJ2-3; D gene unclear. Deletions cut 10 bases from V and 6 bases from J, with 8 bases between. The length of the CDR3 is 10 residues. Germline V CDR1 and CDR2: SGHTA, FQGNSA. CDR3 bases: TGTGCCACTAATGGGGATACGCAGTATTTT. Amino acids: CATNGDTQYF.

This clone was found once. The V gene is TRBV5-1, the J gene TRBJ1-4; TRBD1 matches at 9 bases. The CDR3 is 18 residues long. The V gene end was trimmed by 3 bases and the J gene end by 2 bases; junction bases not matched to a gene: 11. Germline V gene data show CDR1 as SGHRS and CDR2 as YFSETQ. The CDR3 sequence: CASSSTGTGSSTNEKLFF. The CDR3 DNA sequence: TGCGCCAGCAGCTCAACCGGGACAGGGTCGTCGACTAATGAAAAACTGTTTTTT.

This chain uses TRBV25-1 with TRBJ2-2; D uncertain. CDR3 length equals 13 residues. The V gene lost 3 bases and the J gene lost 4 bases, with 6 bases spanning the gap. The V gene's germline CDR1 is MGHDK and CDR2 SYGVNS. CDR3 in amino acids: CASSDSGTGELFF. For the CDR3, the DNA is TGTGCCAGCAGTGATTCAGGCACCGGGGAGCTGTTTTTT.

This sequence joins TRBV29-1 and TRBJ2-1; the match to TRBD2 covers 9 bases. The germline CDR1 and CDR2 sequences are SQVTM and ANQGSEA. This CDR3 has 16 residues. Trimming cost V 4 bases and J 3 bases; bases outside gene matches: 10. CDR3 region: CSVVPSTSGYYNEQFF. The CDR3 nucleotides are TGCAGCGTTGTCCCTTCGACTAGCGGCTACTACAATGAGCAGTTCTTC.

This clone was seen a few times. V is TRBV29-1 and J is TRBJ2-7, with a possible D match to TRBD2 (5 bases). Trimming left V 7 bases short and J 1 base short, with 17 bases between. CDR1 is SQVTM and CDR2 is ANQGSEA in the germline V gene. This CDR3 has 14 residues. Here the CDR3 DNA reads TGCAGCGCCCTAGTCGGGGTGCGGTCCTACGAGCAGTACTTC. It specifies CSALVGVRSYEQYF.

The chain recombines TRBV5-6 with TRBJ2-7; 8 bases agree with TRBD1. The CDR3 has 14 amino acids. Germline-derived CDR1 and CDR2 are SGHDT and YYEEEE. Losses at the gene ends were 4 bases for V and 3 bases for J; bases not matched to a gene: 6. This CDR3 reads CASSPGQGFYEQYF. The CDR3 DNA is TGTGCCAGCAGCCCCGGACAGGGTTTCTACGAGCAGTACTTC. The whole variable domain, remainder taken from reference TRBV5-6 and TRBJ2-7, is DAGVTQSPTHLIKTRGQQVTLRCSPKSGHDTVSWYQQALGQGPQFIFQYYEEEERQRGNFPDRFSGHQFPNYSSELNVNALLLGDSALYLCASSPGQGFYEQYFGPGTRLTVT.

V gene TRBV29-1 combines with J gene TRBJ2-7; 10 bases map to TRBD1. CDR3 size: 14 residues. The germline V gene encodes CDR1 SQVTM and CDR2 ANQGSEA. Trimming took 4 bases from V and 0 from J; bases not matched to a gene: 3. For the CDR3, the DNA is TGCAGCGTTGCGGGACAGGGGCCCTCCTACGAGCAGTACTTC. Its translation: CSVAGQGPSYEQYF.

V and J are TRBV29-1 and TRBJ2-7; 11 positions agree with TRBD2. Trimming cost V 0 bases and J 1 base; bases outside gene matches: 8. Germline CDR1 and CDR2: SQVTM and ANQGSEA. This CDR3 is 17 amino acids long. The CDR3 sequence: CSVEDPLTSGTSYEQYF. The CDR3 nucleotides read TGCAGCGTTGAAGATCCCCTGACTAGCGGGACTTCCTACGAGCAGTACTTC.

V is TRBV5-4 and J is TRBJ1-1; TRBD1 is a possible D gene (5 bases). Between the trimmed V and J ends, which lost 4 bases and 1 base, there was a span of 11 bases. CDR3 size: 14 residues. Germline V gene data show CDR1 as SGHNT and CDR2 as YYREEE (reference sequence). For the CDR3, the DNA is TGTGCCAGCAGCCTTCTGGGGACGAACACTGAAGCTTTCTTT. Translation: CASSLLGTNTEAFF.

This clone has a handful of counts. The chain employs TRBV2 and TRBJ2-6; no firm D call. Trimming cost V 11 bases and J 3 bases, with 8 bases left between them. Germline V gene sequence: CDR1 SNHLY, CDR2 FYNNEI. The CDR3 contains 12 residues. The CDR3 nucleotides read TGTGCCGGCGACGGTGGGGCCAACGTCCTGACTTTC. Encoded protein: CAGDGGANVLTF.

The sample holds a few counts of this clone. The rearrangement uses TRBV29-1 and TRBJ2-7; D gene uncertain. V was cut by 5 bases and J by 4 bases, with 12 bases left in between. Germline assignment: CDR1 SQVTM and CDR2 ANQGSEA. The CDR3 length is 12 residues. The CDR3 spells CSVLGAKYEQYF. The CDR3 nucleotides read TGCAGCGTTCTAGGCGCCAAGTACGAGCAGTACTTC.

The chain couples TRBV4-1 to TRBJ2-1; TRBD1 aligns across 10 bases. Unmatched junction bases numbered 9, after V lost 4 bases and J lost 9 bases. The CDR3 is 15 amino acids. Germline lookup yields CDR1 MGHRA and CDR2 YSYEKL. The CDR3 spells CASSLDRGLIGEQFF. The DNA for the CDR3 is TGCGCCAGCAGCCTCGACAGGGGGCTTATAGGTGAGCAGTTCTTC.

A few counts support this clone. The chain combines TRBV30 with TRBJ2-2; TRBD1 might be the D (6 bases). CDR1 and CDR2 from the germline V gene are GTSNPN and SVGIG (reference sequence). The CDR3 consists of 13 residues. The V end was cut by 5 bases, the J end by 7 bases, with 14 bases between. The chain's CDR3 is CAWADRVNGELFF. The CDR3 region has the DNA TGTGCCTGGGCGGACAGAGTAAACGGGGAGCTGTTTTTT.

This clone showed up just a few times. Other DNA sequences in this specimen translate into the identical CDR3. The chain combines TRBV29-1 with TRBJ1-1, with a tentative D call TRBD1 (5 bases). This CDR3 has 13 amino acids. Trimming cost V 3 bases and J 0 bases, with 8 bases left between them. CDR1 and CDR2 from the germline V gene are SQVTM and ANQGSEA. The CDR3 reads CSVEGGVNTEAFF. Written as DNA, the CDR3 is TGCAGCGTTGAGGGGGGAGTGAACACTGAAGCTTTCTTT.

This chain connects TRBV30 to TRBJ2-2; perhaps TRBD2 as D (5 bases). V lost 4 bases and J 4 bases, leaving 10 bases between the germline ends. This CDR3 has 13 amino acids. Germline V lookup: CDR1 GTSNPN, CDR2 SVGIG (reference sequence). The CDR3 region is CAWTPGITGELFF. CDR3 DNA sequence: TGTGCCTGGACCCCCGGGATCACCGGGGAGCTGTTTTTT.

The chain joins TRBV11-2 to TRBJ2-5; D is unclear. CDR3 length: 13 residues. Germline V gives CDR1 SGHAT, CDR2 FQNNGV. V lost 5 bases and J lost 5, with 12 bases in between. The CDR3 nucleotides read TGTGCCAGCAGCCCCGTTTCGTATGAGACCCAGTACTTC. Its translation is CASSPVSYETQYF.

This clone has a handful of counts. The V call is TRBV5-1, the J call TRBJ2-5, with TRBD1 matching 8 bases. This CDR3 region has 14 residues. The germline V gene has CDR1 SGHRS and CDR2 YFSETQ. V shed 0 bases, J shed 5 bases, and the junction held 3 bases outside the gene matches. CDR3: CASSLGTGSETQYF. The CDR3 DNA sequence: TGCGCCAGCAGCTTGGGGACAGGGTCGGAGACCCAGTACTTC.

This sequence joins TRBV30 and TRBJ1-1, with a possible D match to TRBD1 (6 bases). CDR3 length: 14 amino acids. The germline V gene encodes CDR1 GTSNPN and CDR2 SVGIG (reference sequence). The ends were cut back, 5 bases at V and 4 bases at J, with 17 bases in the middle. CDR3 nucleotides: TGTGCCTGGGCCAAGCAGGGGTTATCCACTGAAGCTTTCTTT. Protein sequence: CAWAKQGLSTEAFF.

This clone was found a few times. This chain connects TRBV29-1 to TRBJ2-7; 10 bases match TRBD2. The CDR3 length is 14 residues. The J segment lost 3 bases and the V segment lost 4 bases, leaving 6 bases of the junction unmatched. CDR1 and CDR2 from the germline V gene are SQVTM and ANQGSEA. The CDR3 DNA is TGCAGCGTTGTTTCGGCTAGCGGGAGCTACGAGCAGTACTTC. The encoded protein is CSVVSASGSYEQYF.

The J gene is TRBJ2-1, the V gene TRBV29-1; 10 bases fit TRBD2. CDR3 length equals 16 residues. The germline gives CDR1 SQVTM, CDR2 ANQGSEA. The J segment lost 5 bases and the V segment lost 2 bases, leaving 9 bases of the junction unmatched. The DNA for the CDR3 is TGCAGCGTTGAACCCCTTAGCGGGAGGAACAACAATGAGCAGTTCTTC. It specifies CSVEPLSGRNNNEQFF.

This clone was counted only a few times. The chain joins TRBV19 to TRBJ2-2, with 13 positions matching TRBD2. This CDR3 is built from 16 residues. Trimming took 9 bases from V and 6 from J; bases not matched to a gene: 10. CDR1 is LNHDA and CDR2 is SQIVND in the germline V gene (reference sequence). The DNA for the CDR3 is TGTGCCAGCAGTGGGACTAGCGGGATTAGGGCCGGGGAGCTGTTTTTT. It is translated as CASSGTSGIRAGELFF.

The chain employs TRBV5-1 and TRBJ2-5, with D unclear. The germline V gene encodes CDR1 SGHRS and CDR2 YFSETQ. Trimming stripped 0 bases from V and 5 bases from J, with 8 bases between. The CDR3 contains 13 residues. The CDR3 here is CASSLGRWETQYF. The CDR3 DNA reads TGCGCCAGCAGCTTGGGCAGATGGGAGACCCAGTACTTC.